This T cell receptor (beta chain) originates from a study of blood T cells in healthy people across ages. Study findings and constraints: With unsorted PBMCs, a conclusive comparison of naive versus antigen-experienced cells was not possible.

Between the trimmed V and J ends, which lost 3 bases and 5 bases, there was a span of 10 bases. Germline assignment: CDR1 SQVTM and CDR2 ANQGSEA. The CDR3 totals 12 residues. As regards this clonotype: Its antigen is still unknown.

Then a second PCR, running about 6 to 12 cycles, was carried out with a sample-barcoded 5' primer and a J-beta primer mix. TCRdb processed the 5' RACE reads anew with MiXCR; each CDR3 protein has one entry. The sample lists about 680,000 distinct CDR3 sequences, around half occurring once. This receptor was obtained from a woman aged 55 to 70 in good health. This chain uses TRBV29-1 with TRBJ1-1; D ambiguous. The specimen was blood. In DNA, the CDR3 is TGCAGCGTTGACTACGGGAGGACTGAAGCTTTCTTT. This gives the protein CSVDYGRTEAFF.